These 2 T cell receptor beta chains came from one sample sequenced in a study of cytomegalovirus exposure and HLA in healthy donors. Primers for the PCR totalled 60 Vbeta and 13 Jbeta. Produced via immunoSEQ multiplex PCR; TCRdb's table is partial and in-frame only. The sample consists of some 180,000 clones, roughly 84% of them appearing once. Material for sequencing was PBMCs. These receptors originate from a girl between 2 and 10 years old in good health and CMV-seropositive.

V usage is TRBV5-1 and J usage is TRBJ2-7; TRBD1 agrees at 10 bases. J gave up 2 bases and V 2 bases, and 4 bases lay outside the gene matches. Germline-derived CDR1 and CDR2 are SGHRS and YFSETQ. The CDR3 is 15 amino acids. This chain's CDR3 is CASSLTGQGTYEQYF. In DNA form, the CDR3 reads TGCGCCAGCAGCTTAACGGGACAGGGGACCTACGAGCAGTACTTC.

The J gene is TRBJ2-1, the V gene TRBV5-1; TRBD1 aligns across 7 bases. The CDR3 spans 14 residues. In germline, CDR1 is SGHRS, CDR2 YFSETQ. The trim removed 0 bases at V and 5 bases at J, leaving 2 bases unmatched. CDR3 protein: CASSLGDSHNEQFF. The CDR3 nucleotides are TGCGCCAGCAGCTTGGGGGACAGCCACAATGAGCAGTTCTTC. Full variable domain (missing parts from reference TRBV5-1 and TRBJ2-1): KAGVTQTPRYLIKTRGQQVTLSCSPISGHRSVSWYQQTPGQGLQFLFEYFSETQRNKGNFPGRFSGRQFSNSRSEMNVSTLELGDSALYLCASSLGDSHNEQFFGPGTRLTVL.